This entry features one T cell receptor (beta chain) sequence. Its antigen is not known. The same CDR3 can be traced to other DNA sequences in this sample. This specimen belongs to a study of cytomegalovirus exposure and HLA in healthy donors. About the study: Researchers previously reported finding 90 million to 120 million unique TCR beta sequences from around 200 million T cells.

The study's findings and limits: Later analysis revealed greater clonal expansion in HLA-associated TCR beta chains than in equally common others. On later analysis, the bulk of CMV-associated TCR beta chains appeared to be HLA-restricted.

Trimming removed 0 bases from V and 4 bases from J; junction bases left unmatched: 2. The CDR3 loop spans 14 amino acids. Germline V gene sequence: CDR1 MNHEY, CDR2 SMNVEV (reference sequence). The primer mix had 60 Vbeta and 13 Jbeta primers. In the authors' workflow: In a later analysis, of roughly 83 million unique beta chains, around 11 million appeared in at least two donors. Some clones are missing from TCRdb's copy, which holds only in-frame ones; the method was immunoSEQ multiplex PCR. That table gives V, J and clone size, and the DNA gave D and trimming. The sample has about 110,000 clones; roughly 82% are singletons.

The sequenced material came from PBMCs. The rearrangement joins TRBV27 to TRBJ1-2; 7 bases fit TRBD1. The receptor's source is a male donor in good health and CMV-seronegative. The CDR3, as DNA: TGTGCCAGCAGTTTATCGACAGGGACCTATGGCTACACCTTC. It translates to CASSLSTGTYGYTF.